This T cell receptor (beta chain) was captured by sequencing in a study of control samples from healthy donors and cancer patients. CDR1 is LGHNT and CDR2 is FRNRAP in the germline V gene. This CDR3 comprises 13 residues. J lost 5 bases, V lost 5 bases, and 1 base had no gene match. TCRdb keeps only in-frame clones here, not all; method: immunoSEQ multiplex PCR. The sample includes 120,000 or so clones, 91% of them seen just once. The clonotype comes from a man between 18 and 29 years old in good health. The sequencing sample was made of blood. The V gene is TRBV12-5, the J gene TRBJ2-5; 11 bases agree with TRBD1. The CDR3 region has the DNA TGTGCTAGTGGTGGACAGGGGGCCGAGACCCAGTACTTC. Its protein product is CASGGQGAETQYF.